This T cell receptor (beta chain) was captured in a study of control samples from healthy donors and cancer patients. There are 16 residues in the CDR3. Germline CDR1 and CDR2: LGHNA and YSLEER. Germline trimming cut 3 bases from V and 4 bases from J; bases unmatched to any gene: 10. Profiling relied on immunoSEQ multiplex PCR, and the TCRdb table lists in-frame clones only, not all of them. The table has fewer than 200,000 clones, more than 80% seen once. This chain links TRBV4-3 with TRBJ1-2; TRBD1 agrees at 8 bases. The clonotype was recovered from a man under 40 in good health. The source material was blood. The CDR3 sequence: CASSQERTGLGYGYTF. CDR3 sequence (DNA): TGCGCCAGCAGCCAGGAAAGGACAGGGCTTGGCTATGGCTACACCTTC.